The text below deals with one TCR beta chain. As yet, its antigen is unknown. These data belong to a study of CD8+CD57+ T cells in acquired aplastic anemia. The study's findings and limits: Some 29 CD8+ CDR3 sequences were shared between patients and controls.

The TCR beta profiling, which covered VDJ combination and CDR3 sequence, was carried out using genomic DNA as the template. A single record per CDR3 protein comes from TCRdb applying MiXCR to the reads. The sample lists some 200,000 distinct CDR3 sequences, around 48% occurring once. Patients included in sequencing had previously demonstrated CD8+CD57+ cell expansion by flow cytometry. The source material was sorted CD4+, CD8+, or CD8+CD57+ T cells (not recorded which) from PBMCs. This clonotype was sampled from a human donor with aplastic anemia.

The CDR3 DNA sequence: TGTGCCAGCAGCGGGGTTGGGAACAATGAGCAGTTCTTC. This gives the protein CASSGVGNNEQFF. This rearrangement joins TRBV2 to TRBJ2-1; D is possibly TRBD2 (5 bases). V was clipped by 6 bases and J by 5 bases, with 11 bases between them. Germline V CDR1 and CDR2: SNHLY, FYNNEI. The CDR3 runs 13 residues.